A single TCR beta chain is shown here with its context. A junction boundary mismatches the germline segment, possibly from a read error. These data are taken from a study of cytomegalovirus exposure and HLA in healthy donors. Primers for the PCR totalled 60 Vbeta and 13 Jbeta. Assay: immunoSEQ multiplex PCR; the TCRdb copy retains only in-frame clones and omits some. The data hold around 100,000 clones, with roughly 74% observed a single time. Whereas donors were nominally healthy upon sampling, unrecorded immune exposures were probable. The receptor's source is a woman aged 30 to 39 in good health and CMV-seronegative. The sequenced sample consisted of PBMCs.

CDR3 bases: TGTGCCAGCCAGCCAGAGTATACAACTAACGAAAAACTGTTTTTT. The encoded protein is CASQPEYTTNEKLFF. This chain connects TRBV2 to TRBJ1-4; D is ambiguous. This CDR3 comprises 15 residues. CDR1 SNHLY and CDR2 FYNNEI come from the germline V gene.